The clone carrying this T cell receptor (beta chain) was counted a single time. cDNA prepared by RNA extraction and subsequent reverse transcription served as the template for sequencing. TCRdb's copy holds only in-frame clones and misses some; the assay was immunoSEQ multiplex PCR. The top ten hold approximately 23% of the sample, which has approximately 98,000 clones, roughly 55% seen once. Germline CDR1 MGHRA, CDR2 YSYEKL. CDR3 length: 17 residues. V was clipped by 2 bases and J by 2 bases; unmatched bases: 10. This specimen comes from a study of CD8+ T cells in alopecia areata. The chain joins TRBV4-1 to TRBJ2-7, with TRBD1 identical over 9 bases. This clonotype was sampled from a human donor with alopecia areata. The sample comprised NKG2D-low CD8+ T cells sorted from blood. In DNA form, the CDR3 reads TGCGCCAGCAGCCAATATACATCGGACAGGGGACCCTACGAGCAGTACTTC. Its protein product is CASSQYTSDRGPYEQYF.